This TCR beta chain was retrieved from a study of T cell changes during pregnancy in multiple sclerosis. Germline assignment: CDR1 SGDLS and CDR2 YYNGEE. V gave up 5 bases and J gave up 4 bases, with 15 bases separating them. The CDR3 covers 14 residues. Measured with immunoSEQ multiplex PCR; TCRdb has only the in-frame clones, and not every one. The table records about 30,000 clones, about 90% of them present only once. The chain combines TRBV9 with TRBJ1-2, with D perhaps TRBD1 (5 bases). Sequencing used peripheral blood, obtained in the first trimester of pregnancy. This TCR was sampled from a female donor in good health, enrolled as a control in a pregnancy study. The CDR3 spells CASRLTASGYGYTF. The CDR3 nucleotides are TGTGCCAGCAGGTTGACAGCAAGTGGCTATGGCTACACCTTC.